Below are 20 T cell receptor beta chains sequenced from a single sample in a study of cytomegalovirus exposure and HLA in healthy donors. Clones were sequenced by immunoSEQ multiplex PCR, and TCRdb holds only the in-frame ones, with some missing. The top ten hold approximately 8.7% of the sample, which has over 110,000 clones, around 86% seen once. The source material was PBMCs. These receptor sequences come from a man aged 18 to 30 in good health and CMV-seropositive.

The gene calls are TRBV27 and TRBJ1-5; D perhaps matches TRBD1 (5 bases). Deletions cut 3 bases from V and 3 bases from J, with 12 bases between. This CDR3 spans 15 amino acids. Germline CDR1 and CDR2: MNHEY and SMNVEV (reference sequence). CDR3 sequence: CASSFTSGVNQPQHF. In nucleotides, the CDR3 is TGTGCCAGCAGTTTTACGTCGGGGGTCAATCAGCCCCAGCATTTT.

The chain links TRBV5-1 to TRBJ2-4; D is unresolved. V lost 6 bases and J 1 base, leaving 11 bases between the germline ends. This CDR3 has 14 amino acids. CDR1 SGHRS and CDR2 YFSETQ come from the germline V gene. The CDR3, as DNA: TGCGCCAGCAACCCGGGTTCGGCCAAAAACATTCAGTACTTC. Translating it yields CASNPGSAKNIQYF. Complete variable domain (other parts from reference TRBV5-1 and TRBJ2-4): KAGVTQTPRYLIKTRGQQVTLSCSPISGHRSVSWYQQTPGQGLQFLFEYFSETQRNKGNFPGRFSGRQFSNSRSEMNVSTLELGDSALYLCASNPGSAKNIQYFGAGTRLSVL.

This clone occurred once. This chain joins TRBV19 and TRBJ2-1; 14 bases are shared with TRBD2. The germline gives CDR1 LNHDA, CDR2 SQIVND (reference sequence). V lost 5 bases, J lost 7 bases, and 7 bases stayed unmatched. The CDR3 extends over 16 amino acids. CDR3 nucleotide sequence: TGTGCCAGTAGTCCCCGGACTAGCGGGAGGATTAATGAGCAGTTCTTC. This gives the protein CASSPRTSGRINEQFF.

The chain has TRBV5-1 and TRBJ2-2; 7 nucleotides line up with TRBD1. The CDR3 runs to 16 residues. The germline gives CDR1 SGHRS, CDR2 YFSETQ. The J segment lost 0 bases and the V segment lost 3 bases, leaving 5 bases of the junction unmatched. CDR3 bases: TGCGCCAGCAGCTCAGGACAGGCTCCGAACACCGGGGAGCTGTTTTTT. Translated: CASSSGQAPNTGELFF.

CDR3 in amino acids: CASSAPGGSYNEQFF. For the CDR3, the DNA is TGTGCCAGTAGTGCCCCTGGCGGCTCCTACAATGAGCAGTTCTTC. V gene TRBV19 combines with J gene TRBJ2-1, with D unresolved. The CDR3 length is 15 residues. Germline values: CDR1 LNHDA, CDR2 SQIVND (reference sequence). V lost 5 bases and J 0 bases, leaving 11 bases between the germline ends.

V and J are TRBV18 and TRBJ1-2, with 9 nucleotides matching TRBD1. CDR1 is KGHSH, CDR2 LQKENI, per germline. The length of the CDR3 is 14 residues. Germline trimming cut 9 bases from V and 3 bases from J; bases unmatched to any gene: 8. The CDR3 protein is CASTGDRVDYGYTF. CDR3 DNA: TGTGCCAGTACTGGGGACAGGGTCGACTATGGCTACACCTTC.

The chain joins TRBV29-1 to TRBJ2-1; D is ambiguous. This CDR3 comprises 14 residues. Germline V gene sequence: CDR1 SQVTM, CDR2 ANQGSEA. Trimming took off 7 bases at V and 0 bases at J, with 13 bases between the two ends. The CDR3 DNA is TGCAGCGGGGCACAGTCCAGCTCCTACAATGAGCAGTTCTTC. Its protein is CSGAQSSSYNEQFF.

The chain links TRBV13 to TRBJ1-2; D is ambiguous. With 8 bases removed from V and 6 bases from J, the gap between germline ends came to 16 bases. The CDR3 is 13 amino acids. CDR1 PRHDT and CDR2 FYEKMQ come from the germline V gene (reference sequence). CDR3 loop: CASRVANNHGYTF. CDR3 nucleotides: TGTGCCAGCCGGGTGGCGAATAATCATGGCTACACCTTC. Drawing the rest from reference TRBV13 and TRBJ1-2, the complete variable domain is AAGVIQSPRHLIKEKRETATLKCYPIPRHDTVYWYQQGPGQDPQFLISFYEKMQSDKGSIPDRFSAQQFSDYHSELNMSSLELGDSALYFCASRVANNHGYTFGSGTRLTVV.

CDR3 nucleotide sequence: TGTGCCAGCAGTTTAGTCGGTAGCGGGAGGGGCCGGGAGACCCAGTACTTC. Protein product: CASSLVGSGRGRETQYF. V usage is TRBV27 and J usage is TRBJ2-5; 11 nucleotides agree with TRBD2. V was clipped by 2 bases and J by 5 bases; unmatched bases: 10. The CDR3 runs to 17 residues. Germline CDR1 MNHEY, CDR2 SMNVEV (reference sequence).

V usage is TRBV2 and J usage is TRBJ2-6; no definite D call. Looked up from germline, CDR1 is SNHLY and CDR2 is FYNNEI. The CDR3 totals 14 residues. V dropped 4 bases and J dropped 1 base, with 5 bases sitting between them. This CDR3 reads CASSVQSGANVLTF. The CDR3 bases are TGTGCCAGCAGTGTGCAGTCTGGGGCCAACGTCCTGACTTTC.

This rearrangement joins TRBV14 to TRBJ2-1; no clear D gene. This CDR3 contains 14 residues. Germline lookup yields CDR1 SGHDN and CDR2 FVKESK. V was trimmed by 3 bases and J by 3 bases, leaving 9 bases between them. The CDR3 loop is CASSQSQVYNEQFF. The CDR3 nucleotides are TGTGCCAGCAGCCAGAGTCAGGTCTACAATGAGCAGTTCTTC.

This sequence joins TRBV11-3 and TRBJ2-1; 8 nucleotides line up with TRBD1. CDR3 length equals 17 residues. After removal of 5 bases from V and 3 bases from J, the junction contained 12 bases not matched to a gene. Per the germline V gene, CDR1 is SGHNT and CDR2 is YENEEA. In DNA, the CDR3 is TGTGCCAGCAGCCCTACCCCGGACAGGGCCGGCTACAATGAGCAGTTCTTC. It translates to CASSPTPDRAGYNEQFF.

This clone has just a few counts. V gene TRBV5-6 combines with J gene TRBJ2-7; TRBD1 agrees at 7 bases. From germline, CDR1 is SGHDT and CDR2 YYEEEE. V shed 4 bases, J shed 6 bases, and the junction held 10 bases outside the gene matches. The CDR3 runs 14 residues. CDR3 sequence (DNA): TGTGCCAGCAGCCCGACAGGGCGGATAAGCGAGCAGTACTTC. The encoded protein is CASSPTGRISEQYF.

The V and J genes are TRBV18 and TRBJ1-3; tentatively, D is TRBD1 (5 bases). Trimming pared 6 bases from V and 4 bases from J, leaving 13 bases between. The germline V gene encodes CDR1 KGHSH and CDR2 LQKENI. The CDR3 contains 14 residues. The CDR3 loop reads CASSPRDGGNTIYF. CDR3 nucleotides: TGTGCCAGCTCCCCGCGGGACGGAGGAAACACCATATATTTT.

The chain recombines TRBV19 with TRBJ2-3; 9 nucleotides agree with TRBD2. The V segment lost 5 bases and the J segment 1 base; nucleotides outside the gene matches: 7. The CDR3 totals 16 residues. From germline, CDR1 is LNHDA and CDR2 SQIVND (reference sequence). This CDR3 reads CASSLTSGSGTDTQYF. In DNA, the CDR3 is TGTGCCAGTAGTTTGACTAGCGGCTCTGGCACAGATACGCAGTATTTT. The variable domain in full, completed from reference TRBV19 and TRBJ2-3, reads DGGITQSPKYLFRKEGQNVTLSCEQNLNHDAMYWYRQDPGQGLRLIYYSQIVNDFQKGDIAEGYSVSREKKESFPLTVTSAQKNPTAFYLCASSLTSGSGTDTQYFGPGTRLTVL.

This clone was seen only once. The chain links TRBV11-3 to TRBJ2-2; D perhaps matches TRBD2 (5 bases). The CDR3 has 16 amino acids. V lost 5 bases, J lost 1 base, and 14 bases lay in between. CDR1 is SGHNT and CDR2 is YENEEA in the germline V gene. CDR3 in amino acids: CASSRRGNRNTGELFF. The CDR3 DNA sequence: TGTGCCAGCAGCCGACGGGGAAACCGGAACACCGGGGAGCTGTTTTTT.

The chain carries TRBV5-6 and TRBJ2-3; D not resolved. Per germline, CDR1 SGHDT and CDR2 YYEEEE. The CDR3 spans 13 residues. Trimming stripped 4 bases from V and 3 bases from J, with 9 bases between. CDR3 sequence (DNA): TGTGCCAGCAGCCTACGACTGACAGATACGCAGTATTTT. Protein sequence: CASSLRLTDTQYF.

This chain connects TRBV29-1 to TRBJ2-1; 8 bases line up with TRBD2. Germline-derived CDR1 and CDR2 are SQVTM and ANQGSEA. This CDR3 comprises 13 residues. V shed 5 bases, J shed 3 bases, and the junction held 3 bases outside the gene matches. This CDR3 reads CSVRTSSYNEQFF. CDR3 in DNA: TGCAGCGTTAGGACTAGCAGCTACAATGAGCAGTTCTTC.

This clone was counted a single time. The chain couples TRBV5-4 to TRBJ2-3; TRBD2 matches at 8 bases. The CDR3 loop spans 16 amino acids. V lost 4 bases and J lost 5; bases outside the gene matches: 12. Germline values: CDR1 SGHNT, CDR2 YYREEE (reference sequence). CDR3 region: CASSPLAGPTEDTQYF. CDR3 bases: TGTGCCAGCAGCCCCTTAGCGGGACCGACGGAAGATACGCAGTATTTT.

The rearrangement links TRBV7-8 to TRBJ2-7, with 11 bases fitting TRBD1. CDR1 SGHVS and CDR2 FQNEAQ come from the germline V gene. V dropped 4 bases and J dropped 1; count of bases not matched to a gene: 3. This CDR3 is built from 15 residues. The CDR3 DNA follows: TGTGCCAGCAGCTCCGGACAGGGGGCTTCCTACGAGCAGTACTTC. Its protein product is CASSSGQGASYEQYF.